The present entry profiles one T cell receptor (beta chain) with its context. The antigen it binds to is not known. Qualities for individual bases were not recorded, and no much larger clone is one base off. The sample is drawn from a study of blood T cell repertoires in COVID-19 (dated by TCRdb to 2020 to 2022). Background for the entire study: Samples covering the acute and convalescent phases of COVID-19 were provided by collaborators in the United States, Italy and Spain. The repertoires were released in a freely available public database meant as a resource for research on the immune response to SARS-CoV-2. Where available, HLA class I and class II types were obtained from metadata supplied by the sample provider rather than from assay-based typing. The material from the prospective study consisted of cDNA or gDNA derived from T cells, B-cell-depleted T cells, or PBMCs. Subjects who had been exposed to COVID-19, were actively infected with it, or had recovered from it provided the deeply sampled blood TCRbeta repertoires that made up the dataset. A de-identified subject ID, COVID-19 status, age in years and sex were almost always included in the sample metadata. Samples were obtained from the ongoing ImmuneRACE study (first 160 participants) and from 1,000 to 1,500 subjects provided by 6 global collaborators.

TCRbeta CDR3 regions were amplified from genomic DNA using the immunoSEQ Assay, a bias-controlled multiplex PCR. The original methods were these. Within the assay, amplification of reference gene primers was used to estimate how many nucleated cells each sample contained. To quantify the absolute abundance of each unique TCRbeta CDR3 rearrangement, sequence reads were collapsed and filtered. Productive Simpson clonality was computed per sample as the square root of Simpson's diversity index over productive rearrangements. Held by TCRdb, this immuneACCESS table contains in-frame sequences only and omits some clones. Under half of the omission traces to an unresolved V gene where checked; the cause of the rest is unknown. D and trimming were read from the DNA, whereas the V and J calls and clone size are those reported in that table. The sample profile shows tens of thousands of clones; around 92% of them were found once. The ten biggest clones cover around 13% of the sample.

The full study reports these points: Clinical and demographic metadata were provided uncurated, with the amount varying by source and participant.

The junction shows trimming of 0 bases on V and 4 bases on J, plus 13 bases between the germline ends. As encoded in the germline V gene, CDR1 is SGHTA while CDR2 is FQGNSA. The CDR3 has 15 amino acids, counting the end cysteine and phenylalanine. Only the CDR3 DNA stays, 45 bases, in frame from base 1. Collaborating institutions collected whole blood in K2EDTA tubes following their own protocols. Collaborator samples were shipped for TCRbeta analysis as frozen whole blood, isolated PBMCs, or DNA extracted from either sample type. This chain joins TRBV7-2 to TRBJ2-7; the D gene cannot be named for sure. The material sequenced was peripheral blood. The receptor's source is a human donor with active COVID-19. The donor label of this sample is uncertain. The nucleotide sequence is TGTGCCAGCAGCTTAGCTGCAGGTTACCAATACGAGCAGTACTTC. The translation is CASSLAAGYQYEQYF.